Below, 32 T cell receptor beta chains from the same sample are listed, as sequenced in a study of monozygotic twins with cystic fibrosis. The table came from immunoSEQ multiplex PCR; TCRdb's copy has only in-frame clones and leaves some out. Of about 10,000 clones in the sample, more than 99% were seen once. The sample taken for sequencing was blood. Receptor source: a man aged 18 to 29 with cystic fibrosis.

This chain uses TRBV6-5 with TRBJ2-7, with 10 bases lining up with TRBD2. With 2 bases clipped from V and 3 bases from J, the junction kept 7 bases outside the gene matches. The CDR3 is 16 amino acids. Germline loops: CDR1 MNHEY, CDR2 SVGAGI. The CDR3 loop reads CASSYGSSSGGYEQYF. In nucleotides, the CDR3 is TGTGCCAGCAGTTACGGGTCGTCTAGCGGGGGCTACGAGCAGTACTTC.

This chain joins TRBV6-1 and TRBJ2-5, with 9 bases fitting TRBD1. The CDR3 length is 16 residues. J was trimmed by 13 bases and V by 2 bases; bases with no gene match: 17. Germline V lookup: CDR1 MNHNS, CDR2 SASEGT. The CDR3 sequence is CASSEIAGEKGQGPYF. The CDR3, as DNA: TGTGCCAGCAGTGAAATCGCGGGGGAGAAGGGACAGGGCCCGTACTTC.

This rearrangement joins TRBV7-4 to TRBJ2-7; 8 bases are shared with TRBD1. Germline V lookup: CDR1 SGHVT, CDR2 SQSDAQ. The CDR3 spans 16 residues. V gave up 5 bases and J gave up 4 bases; unmatched junction bases: 13. The CDR3 here is CASSPHRHRGWYEQYF. DNA for the CDR3: TGTGCCAGCAGCCCACATCGGCACAGGGGGTGGTACGAGCAGTACTTC.

This clone appeared a single time. The chain employs TRBV4-3 and TRBJ1-1; D is perhaps TRBD1 (5 bases). The germline CDR1 and CDR2 sequences are LGHNA and YSLEER. CDR3 length: 14 amino acids. V gave up 0 bases and J gave up 7 bases, with 12 bases separating them. In DNA form, the CDR3 reads TGCGCCAGCAGCCAAGATGGAGGGACGGGTGAAGCTTTCTTT. Protein sequence: CASSQDGGTGEAFF.

The chain links TRBV4-3 to TRBJ1-1; D is unresolved. Trimming pared 0 bases from V and 5 bases from J, leaving 10 bases between. CDR3 length equals 14 residues. Germline values: CDR1 LGHNA, CDR2 YSLEER. The CDR3 reads CASSQESTGTEAFF. CDR3 DNA: TGCGCCAGCAGCCAAGAGAGTACGGGGACTGAAGCTTTCTTT.

A single count supports this clone. V usage is TRBV5-1 and J usage is TRBJ1-2; 8 positions agree with TRBD1. CDR3 length: 15 residues. Per the germline V gene, CDR1 is SGHRS and CDR2 is YFSETQ. V trimming: 4 bases; J trimming: 6 bases; junction bases outside the gene matches: 11. The chain's CDR3 is CASSPGGRGQDGYTF. In DNA, the CDR3 is TGCGCCAGCAGCCCAGGGGGCCGGGGGCAGGATGGCTACACCTTC.

CDR3 sequence reads: CASSSGGQGGNQPQHF. CDR3 DNA: TGTGCCAGCAGCTCGGGTGGGCAGGGAGGAAATCAGCCCCAGCATTTT. This chain links TRBV7-2 with TRBJ1-5, with a possible D match to TRBD1 (5 bases). V shed 4 bases and J shed 4 bases, with 17 bases lying between them. Germline CDR1 SGHTA, CDR2 FQGNSA. There are 16 residues in the CDR3.

This clone showed up just once. The V call is TRBV6-5, the J call TRBJ2-5, with 7 bases that match TRBD2. Germline-derived CDR1 and CDR2 are MNHEY and SVGAGI. The V and J ends lost 2 bases and 2 bases, in that order; junction bases with no gene match: 2. The CDR3 extends over 14 amino acids. CDR3 region: CASSYPREQETQYF. The CDR3 DNA follows: TGTGCCAGCAGTTACCCGCGGGAGCAAGAGACCCAGTACTTC.

V and J are TRBV4-1 and TRBJ2-7; 10 bases are a match to TRBD2. There are 16 residues in the CDR3. The germline gives CDR1 MGHRA, CDR2 YSYEKL. V shed 0 bases and J 6 bases; nucleotides not matched to a gene: 8. In DNA, the CDR3 is TGCGCCAGCAGCCAAGATAGGGCTAGCGGGGGTTCCGAGCAGTACTTC. This encodes CASSQDRASGGSEQYF.

The chain combines TRBV7-2 with TRBJ2-2, with D perhaps given as TRBD1 or TRBD2 (5 bases each). Trimming stripped 5 bases from V and 0 bases from J, with 13 bases between. Germline CDR1 reads SGHTA; CDR2 reads FQGNSA. The CDR3 contains 16 residues. CDR3 DNA: TGTGCCAGCAGCAAGTACGGGGCAGCGAACACCGGGGAGCTGTTTTTT. Protein product: CASSKYGAANTGELFF.

This clone was seen only once. The V and J genes are TRBV6-1 and TRBJ2-7; D is tentatively TRBD1 or TRBD2 (5 bases each). CDR3 length equals 15 residues. CDR1 is MNHNS and CDR2 is SASEGT in the germline V gene. V was pared by 2 bases and J by 2 bases, with 13 bases between. Here the CDR3 reads CASSELKEGPYEQYF. The CDR3 DNA reads TGTGCCAGCAGTGAACTAAAAGAGGGGCCCTACGAGCAGTACTTC.

This sequence joins TRBV5-4 and TRBJ1-2; no firm D call. Trimming removed 5 bases at V and 4 bases at J, with 15 bases between. CDR1 is SGHNT, CDR2 YYREEE, per germline (reference sequence). The CDR3 extends over 14 amino acids. CDR3 in amino acids: CASRDSGYSYGYTF. CDR3 bases: TGTGCCAGCAGAGATAGCGGGTACTCCTATGGCTACACCTTC.

This clone was seen a single time. The V and J genes are TRBV4-3 and TRBJ2-2; the D gene is possibly TRBD2 (7 bases). The germline V gene encodes CDR1 LGHNA and CDR2 YSLEER. This CDR3 is 15 amino acids long. Trimming shortened V by 4 bases and J by 6 bases, and 15 bases separated the two germline ends. CDR3 nucleotide sequence: TGCGCCAGCAGCCCCCGGGCGGGGGCGGCCGGGGAGCTGTTTTTT. The encoded protein is CASSPRAGAAGELFF.

The chain uses TRBV18 and TRBJ2-7; 11 nucleotides align to TRBD1. Trimming cost V 0 bases and J 6 bases; bases outside gene matches: 10. Germline V gene sequence: CDR1 KGHSH, CDR2 LQKENI. This CDR3 spans 17 amino acids. CDR3: CASSPPTGDRGSREQYF. In DNA, the CDR3 is TGTGCCAGCTCACCACCAACCGGGGACAGGGGGTCACGCGAGCAGTACTTC.

The chain combines TRBV5-1 with TRBJ2-7, with 9 bases lining up with TRBD2. V lost 4 bases and J lost 3; bases outside the gene matches: 5. CDR3 length equals 14 residues. Per germline, CDR1 SGHRS and CDR2 YFSETQ. The CDR3 sequence: CASSQGRGGYEQYF. The CDR3 DNA follows: TGCGCCAGCAGCCAAGGGCGGGGGGGCTACGAGCAGTACTTC.

V usage is TRBV10-3 and J usage is TRBJ2-2, with TRBD1 matching 8 bases. Germline V gives CDR1 ENHRY, CDR2 SYGVKD. The CDR3 sequence is 15 residues long. The trim removed 4 bases at V and 3 bases at J, leaving 4 bases unmatched. The CDR3 sequence: CAISGDRPHTGELFF. As DNA, the CDR3 is TGTGCCATCAGTGGGGACAGGCCACACACCGGGGAGCTGTTTTTT.

The CDR3 loop reads CASSSPGQGMYEQYF. The DNA of the CDR3 is TGTGCCAGCAGTTCACCTGGACAGGGTATGTACGAGCAGTACTTC. This sequence joins TRBV6-1 and TRBJ2-7; 8 bases map to TRBD1. Germline trimming cut 5 bases from V and 4 bases from J; bases unmatched to any gene: 10. The CDR3 spans 15 residues. From germline, CDR1 is MNHNS and CDR2 SASEGT.

Here the CDR3 reads CASSQVGRTNTGELFF. CDR3 nucleotides: TGCGCCAGCAGCCAAGTTGGGAGGACGAACACCGGGGAGCTGTTTTTT. This chain uses TRBV4-1 with TRBJ2-2; D perhaps matches TRBD2 (6 bases). The CDR3 contains 16 residues. The V end lost 1 base, the J end lost 0 bases, and 9 bases lay between the germline ends. Per germline, CDR1 MGHRA and CDR2 YSYEKL.

This chain links TRBV28 with TRBJ1-2; no firm D call. In germline, CDR1 is MDHEN, CDR2 SYDVKM. The length of the CDR3 is 14 residues. Trimming took off 6 bases at V and 7 bases at J, with 18 bases between the two ends. CDR3 loop: CASRVGGEAGGYTF. The CDR3 DNA is TGTGCCAGCAGGGTCGGTGGCGAGGCAGGTGGCTACACCTTC.

CDR3: CASTILGEQYF. CDR3 in DNA: TGTGCCAGCACGATCCTGGGGGAGCAGTACTTC. The chain has TRBV27 and TRBJ2-7, with D hard to call. The CDR3 contains 11 residues. Germline CDR1 MNHEY, CDR2 SMNVEV (reference sequence). Deletions cut 7 bases from V and 7 bases from J, with 11 bases between.

The count of this clone is one. V gene TRBV4-3 combines with J gene TRBJ2-6; D is ambiguous. Germline loops: CDR1 LGHNA, CDR2 YSLEER. The CDR3 totals 14 residues. V lost 6 bases, J lost 0 bases, and 6 bases lay in between. CDR3 region: CASSHSSGANVLTF. As DNA, the CDR3 is TGCGCCAGCAGTCATAGCTCTGGGGCCAACGTCCTGACTTTC.

A single count supports this clone. The genes are TRBV6-5 and TRBJ1-1; D uncertain. Trimming took off 2 bases at V and 3 bases at J, with 7 bases between the two ends. The CDR3 loop spans 13 amino acids. Germline CDR1 MNHEY, CDR2 SVGAGI. CDR3 bases: TGTGCCAGCAGTTACACGTCCGACACTGAAGCTTTCTTT. It codes for CASSYTSDTEAFF.

The rearrangement joins TRBV6-5 to TRBJ2-7; 11 positions match TRBD1. Trimming at V came to 8 bases and at J to 6 bases, leaving 6 bases not matched to a gene. The CDR3 runs to 13 residues. CDR1 MNHEY and CDR2 SVGAGI come from the germline V gene. The CDR3 protein is CASGRDRGSEQYF. For the CDR3, the DNA is TGTGCCAGCGGCCGGGACAGGGGGAGCGAGCAGTACTTC.

The gene calls are TRBV11-3 and TRBJ2-1; no definite D call. The CDR3 spans 14 residues. V lost 4 bases to trimming and J lost 6 bases, with 13 bases between them. Germline V gives CDR1 SGHNT, CDR2 YENEEA. The DNA of the CDR3 is TGTGCCAGCAGCTCTTACCGAACGGGCAATGAGCAGTTCTTC. Translation: CASSSYRTGNEQFF. The full variable domain, with the rest looked up from reference TRBV11-3 and TRBJ2-1, is EAGVVQSPRYKIIEKKQPVAFWCNPISGHNTLYWYLQNLGQGPELLIRYENEEAVDDSQLPKDRFSAERLKGVDSTLKIQPAELGDSAVYLCASSSYRTGNEQFFGPGTRLTVL.

The chain joins TRBV12-5 to TRBJ2-2; perhaps D is TRBD1 or TRBD2 (5 bases each). CDR3 length: 14 residues. V lost 7 bases to trimming and J lost 3 bases, with 12 bases between them. The V gene's germline CDR1 is LGHNT and CDR2 FRNRAP. The CDR3 DNA reads as TGTGCTAGTGCCTCAGGGAGTGACACCGGGGAGCTGTTTTTT. This gives the protein CASASGSDTGELFF.

The chain uses TRBV5-1 and TRBJ2-2, with 10 positions matching TRBD2. The junction had 9 bases not matched to a gene; V was cut back by 4 bases and J by 3 bases. The CDR3 has 17 residues. Germline CDR1 is SGHRS and CDR2 is YFSETQ. The CDR3 loop is CASSLASGGAHTGELFF. In nucleotides, the CDR3 is TGCGCCAGCAGCCTAGCGAGCGGGGGGGCTCACACCGGGGAGCTGTTTTTT.

CDR3 in amino acids: CASSAYPGGSYEQYF. CDR3 DNA sequence: TGTGCCAGCAGTGCCTACCCCGGCGGATCCTACGAGCAGTACTTC. The chain joins TRBV6-1 to TRBJ2-7; no clear D gene. Germline lookup yields CDR1 MNHNS and CDR2 SASEGT. This CDR3 comprises 15 residues. Trimming took off 4 bases at V and 1 base at J, with 14 bases between the two ends.

This clone was recorded only once. This chain connects TRBV18 to TRBJ2-5; 7 bases are shared with TRBD1. The CDR3 runs to 19 residues. Germline V gene data show CDR1 as KGHSH and CDR2 as LQKENI. V trimming: 3 bases; J trimming: 2 bases; junction bases outside the gene matches: 18. The CDR3 coding sequence is TGTGCCAGCTCACCTGTTCGGTGGGTACCTCAACAGGGGCAAGAGACCCAGTACTTC. Translation: CASSPVRWVPQQGQETQYF.

This clone was seen a single time. This chain joins TRBV7-2 and TRBJ2-3, with 8 positions matching TRBD2. Germline CDR1 reads SGHTA; CDR2 reads FQGNSA. The V gene end was trimmed by 2 bases and the J gene end by 4 bases; junction bases not matched to a gene: 8. CDR3 length: 16 residues. CDR3 in amino acids: CASSLWRPGGPDTQYF. CDR3 sequence (DNA): TGTGCCAGCAGCTTATGGCGTCCGGGAGGGCCAGATACGCAGTATTTT.

The genes are TRBV7-9 and TRBJ1-1; D not certain. V was pared by 5 bases and J by 1 base, with 5 bases between. CDR1 and CDR2 from the germline V gene are SEHNR and FQNEAQ (reference sequence). This CDR3 contains 12 residues. Here the CDR3 reads CASSRQNTEAFF. The DNA of the CDR3 is TGTGCCAGCAGCCGACAGAACACTGAAGCTTTCTTT.

V and J are TRBV2 and TRBJ2-2, with 10 bases matching TRBD1. Per the germline V gene, CDR1 is SNHLY and CDR2 is FYNNEI. Trimming cost V 6 bases and J 6 bases; bases outside gene matches: 7. The CDR3 consists of 15 residues. In DNA, the CDR3 is TGTGCCAGCAGAGGCGGACAGGGGGTTTCCGGGGAGCTGTTTTTT. Its translation: CASRGGQGVSGELFF.

A single count supports this clone. The rearrangement uses TRBV30 and TRBJ1-6, with a possible D match to TRBD1 (6 bases). The V and J ends lost 0 bases and 7 bases respectively, with 10 bases between them. The CDR3 covers 14 residues. Germline CDR1 reads GTSNPN; CDR2 reads SVGIG (reference sequence). The CDR3 loop reads CAWSVGQGNSPLHF. In DNA form, the CDR3 reads TGTGCCTGGAGTGTCGGGCAGGGGAATTCACCCCTCCACTTT.